This T cell receptor beta chain was documented in a study of shared clonotypes between healthy human individuals. Produced via immunoSEQ multiplex PCR; TCRdb's table is partial and in-frame only. The sample holds around 2.1 million clones, just over 90% seen once. Germline lookup yields CDR1 KGHSH and CDR2 LQKENI. Trimming removed 5 bases at V and 2 bases at J, with 13 bases between. The CDR3 has 14 residues. Only CD45RO-negative cells positively selected for CCR7 counted as naive CD8 cells, so terminally differentiated effector memory CD45RA+ cells were excluded. The TCR was taken from a man between 18 and 29 years old in good health. Some clones in this sample may be carry-over from other donors' samples. The chain recombines TRBV18 with TRBJ2-7; a weak D match, TRBD1 (6 bases). Sequencing used naive CD8+ T cells from PBMCs. The CDR3 DNA follows: TGTGCCAGCTCAGAACAGGGTTACCCCTACGAGCAGTACTTC. It translates to CASSEQGYPYEQYF.